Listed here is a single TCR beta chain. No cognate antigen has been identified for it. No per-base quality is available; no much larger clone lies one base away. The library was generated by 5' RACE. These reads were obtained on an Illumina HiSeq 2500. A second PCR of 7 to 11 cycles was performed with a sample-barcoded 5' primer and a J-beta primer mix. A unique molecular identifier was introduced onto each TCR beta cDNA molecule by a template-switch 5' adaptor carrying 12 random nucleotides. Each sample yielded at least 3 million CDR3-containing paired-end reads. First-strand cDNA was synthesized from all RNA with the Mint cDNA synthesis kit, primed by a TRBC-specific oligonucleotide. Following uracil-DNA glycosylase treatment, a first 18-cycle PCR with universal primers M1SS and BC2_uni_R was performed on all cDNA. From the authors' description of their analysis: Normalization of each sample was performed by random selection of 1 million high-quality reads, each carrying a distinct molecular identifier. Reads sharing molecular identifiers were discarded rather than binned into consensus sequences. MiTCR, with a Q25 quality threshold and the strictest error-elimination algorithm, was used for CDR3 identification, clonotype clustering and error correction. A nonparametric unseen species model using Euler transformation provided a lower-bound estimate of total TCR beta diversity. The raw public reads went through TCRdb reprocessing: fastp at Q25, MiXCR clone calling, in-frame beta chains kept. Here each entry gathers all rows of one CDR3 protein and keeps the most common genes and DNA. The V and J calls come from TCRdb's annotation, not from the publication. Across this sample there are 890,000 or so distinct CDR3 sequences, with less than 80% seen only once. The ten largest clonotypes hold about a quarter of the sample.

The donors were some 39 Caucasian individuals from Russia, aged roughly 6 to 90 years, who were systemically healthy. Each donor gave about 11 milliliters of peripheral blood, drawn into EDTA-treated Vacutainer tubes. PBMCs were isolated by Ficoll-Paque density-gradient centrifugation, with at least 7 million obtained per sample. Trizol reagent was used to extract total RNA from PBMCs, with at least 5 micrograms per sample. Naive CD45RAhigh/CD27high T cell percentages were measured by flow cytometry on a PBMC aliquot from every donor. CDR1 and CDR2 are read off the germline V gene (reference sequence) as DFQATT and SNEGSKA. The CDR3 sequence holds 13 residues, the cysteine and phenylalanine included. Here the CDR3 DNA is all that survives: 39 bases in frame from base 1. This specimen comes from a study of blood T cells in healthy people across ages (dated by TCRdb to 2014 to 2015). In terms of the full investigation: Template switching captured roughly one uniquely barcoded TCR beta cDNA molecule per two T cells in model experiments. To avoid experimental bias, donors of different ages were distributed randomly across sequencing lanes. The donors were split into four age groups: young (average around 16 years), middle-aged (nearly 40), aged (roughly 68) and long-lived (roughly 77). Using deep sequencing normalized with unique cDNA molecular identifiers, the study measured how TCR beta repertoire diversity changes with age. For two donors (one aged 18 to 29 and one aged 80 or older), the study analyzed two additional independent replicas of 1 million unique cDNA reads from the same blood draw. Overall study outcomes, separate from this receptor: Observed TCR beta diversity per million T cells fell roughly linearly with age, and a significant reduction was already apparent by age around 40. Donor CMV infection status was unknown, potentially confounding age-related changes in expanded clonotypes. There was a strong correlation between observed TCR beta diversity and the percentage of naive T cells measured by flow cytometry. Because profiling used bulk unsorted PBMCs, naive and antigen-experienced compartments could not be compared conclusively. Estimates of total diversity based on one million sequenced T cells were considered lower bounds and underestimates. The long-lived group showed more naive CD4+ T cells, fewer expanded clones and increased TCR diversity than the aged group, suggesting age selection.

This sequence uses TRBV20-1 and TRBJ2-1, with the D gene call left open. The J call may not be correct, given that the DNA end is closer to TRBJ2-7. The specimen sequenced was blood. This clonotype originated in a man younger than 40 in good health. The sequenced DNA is TGCAGTGCTAGAGTGCGAGCCTACAATGAGCAGTACTTC. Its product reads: CSARVRAYNEQYF.